Following are 10 T cell receptor beta chains from one sample sequenced in a study of human CD4 T cells and Enterobacteriaceae. Memory CD4+ T cells were sorted as all CD4+ cells except CD45RA+CCR7+CD95- naive cells, over 98% pure. Sequenced by immunoSEQ multiplex PCR; TCRdb stores in-frame clones only, minus some. The sample contains tens of thousands of clones, roughly 79% of which appear only once. Sequenced material: memory CD4+ T cells from blood. These receptors were collected from a human donor in good health.

V is TRBV6-5 and J is TRBJ2-7; no clear D gene. Trimming pared 3 bases from V and 2 bases from J, leaving 17 bases between. The CDR3 covers 16 residues. Germline CDR1 reads MNHEY; CDR2 reads SVGAGI. The CDR3 nucleotides are TGTGCCAGCAGTTATGGTCCGTCCCCGAGCGCCTACGAGCAGTACTTC. It translates to CASSYGPSPSAYEQYF.

The genes are TRBV30 and TRBJ1-2; 7 bases match TRBD1. V gave up 4 bases and J gave up 8 bases; unmatched junction bases: 7. Germline-derived CDR1 and CDR2 are GTSNPN and SVGIG (reference sequence). This CDR3 is built from 12 residues. Written as DNA, the CDR3 is TGTGCCTGGAATACAGGGGAAGGCGGCTACACCTTC. This encodes CAWNTGEGGYTF.

J is TRBJ2-7 and V is TRBV6-1, with 7 bases aligning to TRBD1. The CDR3 has 13 amino acids. With V trimmed by 7 bases and J by 7 bases, 10 bases remained unmatched. CDR1 is MNHNS and CDR2 is SASEGT in the germline V gene. CDR3 sequence: CASTRSTGVEQYF. CDR3 coding DNA: TGTGCCAGCACCCGATCAACAGGGGTTGAGCAGTACTTC.

J is TRBJ2-3 and V is TRBV5-1; D is tentatively TRBD1 or TRBD2 (5 bases each). The CDR3 totals 15 residues. Germline V gene sequence: CDR1 SGHRS, CDR2 YFSETQ. The V end lost 0 bases, the J end lost 1 base, and 9 bases lay between the germline ends. CDR3 region: CASSLEGRGTDTQYF. DNA of the CDR3: TGCGCCAGCAGCTTGGAGGGGAGAGGCACAGATACGCAGTATTTT.

This clone was detected once. The chain is built from TRBV5-4 and TRBJ2-3; D might be TRBD1 or TRBD2, each matching 5 bases. The germline V gene has CDR1 SGHNT and CDR2 YYREEE (reference sequence). V was pared by 4 bases and J by 0 bases, with 15 bases between. The CDR3 is 16 residues long. The CDR3 coding sequence is TGTGCCAGCAGCCGATGGGGGTCCTCTAGCACAGATACGCAGTATTTT. This sequence encodes CASSRWGSSSTDTQYF.

Worth noting for this clone: This sample includes further DNA sequences coding for the same CDR3. The chain links TRBV6-1 to TRBJ1-5, with D tentatively TRBD1 (5 bases). Trimming removed 0 bases from V and 7 bases from J, with 13 bases in between. CDR1 and CDR2 (germline): MNHNS, SASEGT. This CDR3 spans 15 amino acids. CDR3 DNA sequence: TGTGCCAGCAGTGAAGCGCGGGGGGAGAGACAGCCCCAGCATTTT. Translation: CASSEARGERQPQHF.

The rearrangement links TRBV7-2 to TRBJ2-1, with 9 nucleotides matching TRBD2. The CDR3 runs 16 residues. CDR1 and CDR2 from the germline V gene are SGHTA and FQGNSA. V gave up 1 base and J gave up 10 bases; unmatched junction bases: 11. The CDR3 region has the DNA TGTGCCAGCAGCTTAGGAATCAGCGGGGGGACTCACGAGCAGTTCTTC. Its translation is CASSLGISGGTHEQFF. The full variable domain, in which reference TRBV7-2 and TRBJ2-1 provide the parts outside the CDR3, is GAGVSQSPSNKVTEKGKDVELRCDPISGHTALYWYRQSLGQGLEFLIYFQGNSAPDKSGLPSDRFSAERTGGSVSTLTIQRTQQEDSAVYLCASSLGISGGTHEQFFGPGTRLTVL.

This rearrangement joins TRBV6-1 to TRBJ1-1; a weak D match, TRBD1 (6 bases). Trimming removed 8 bases from V and 5 bases from J, with 18 bases in between. The germline V gene encodes CDR1 MNHNS and CDR2 SASEGT. The CDR3 runs 14 residues. The CDR3 is CASGGPGHRTEAFF. In nucleotides, the CDR3 is TGTGCCAGCGGGGGGCCAGGGCATCGGACTGAAGCTTTCTTT.

The rearrangement links TRBV5-1 to TRBJ2-5; 10 bases map to TRBD1. The CDR3 is 16 amino acids. Trimming took 4 bases from V and 5 from J; bases not matched to a gene: 11. The germline gives CDR1 SGHRS, CDR2 YFSETQ. This CDR3 reads CASSLGTRGQGETQYF. DNA for the CDR3: TGCGCCAGCAGCCTCGGTACACGGGGACAGGGGGAGACCCAGTACTTC.

The CDR3 DNA reads as TGTGCCAGCAAATCTCCGAGGGGGCGAGGAGAAAAACTGTTTTTT. Its translation: CASKSPRGRGEKLFF. This chain joins TRBV25-1 and TRBJ1-4; 7 nucleotides line up with TRBD1. With 7 bases clipped from V and 8 bases from J, the junction kept 13 bases outside the gene matches. The length of the CDR3 is 15 residues. CDR1 and CDR2 from the germline V gene are MGHDK and SYGVNS.